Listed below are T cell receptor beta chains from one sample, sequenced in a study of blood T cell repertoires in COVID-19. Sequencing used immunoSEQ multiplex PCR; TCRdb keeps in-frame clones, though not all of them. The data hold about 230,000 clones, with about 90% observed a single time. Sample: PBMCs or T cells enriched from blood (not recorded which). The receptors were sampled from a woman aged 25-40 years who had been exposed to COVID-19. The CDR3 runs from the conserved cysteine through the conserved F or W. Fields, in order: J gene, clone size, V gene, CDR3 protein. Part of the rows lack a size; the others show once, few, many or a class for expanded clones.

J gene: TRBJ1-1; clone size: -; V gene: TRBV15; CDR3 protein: CATSLSGANTEAFF
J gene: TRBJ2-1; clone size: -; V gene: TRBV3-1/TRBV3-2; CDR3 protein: CASSQRTAGVSNEQFF
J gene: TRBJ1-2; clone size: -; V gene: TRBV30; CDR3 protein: CALTRTGTSRRGYTF
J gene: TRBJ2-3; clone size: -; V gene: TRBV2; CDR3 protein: CASIGTSGSSDTQYF
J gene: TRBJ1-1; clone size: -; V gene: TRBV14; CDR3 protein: CASSLDRTMNTEAFF
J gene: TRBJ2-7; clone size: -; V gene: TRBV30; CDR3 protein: CAWSAGDRVSYEQYF
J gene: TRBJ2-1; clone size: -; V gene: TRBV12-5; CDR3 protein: CASALPGLAVYNEQFF
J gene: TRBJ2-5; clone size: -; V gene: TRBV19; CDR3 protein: CASSLGQAGETQYF
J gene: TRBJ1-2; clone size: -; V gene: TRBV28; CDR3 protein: CASSFGDREIYGYTF
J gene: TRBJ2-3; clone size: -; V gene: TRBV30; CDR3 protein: CAWNRDRGTDTQYF
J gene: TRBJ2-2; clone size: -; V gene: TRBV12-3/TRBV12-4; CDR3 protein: CASLAGTGELFF
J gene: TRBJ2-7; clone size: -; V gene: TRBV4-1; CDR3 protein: CASSQARASSYEQYF
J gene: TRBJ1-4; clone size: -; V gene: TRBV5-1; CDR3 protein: CASSETGGRTNEKLFF
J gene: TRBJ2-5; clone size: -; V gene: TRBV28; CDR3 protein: CASNGDRGGETQYF
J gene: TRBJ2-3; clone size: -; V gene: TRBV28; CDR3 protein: CASTLAGGLGTQYF
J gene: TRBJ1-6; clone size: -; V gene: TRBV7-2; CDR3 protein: CASSLIGTGVGNSPLHF
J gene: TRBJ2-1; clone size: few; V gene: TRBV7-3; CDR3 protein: CASSLQLAGGWNEQFF
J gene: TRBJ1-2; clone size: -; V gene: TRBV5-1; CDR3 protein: CASSLQETDYGYTF
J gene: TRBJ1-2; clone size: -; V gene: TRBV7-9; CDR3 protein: CASSHSHYGYTF
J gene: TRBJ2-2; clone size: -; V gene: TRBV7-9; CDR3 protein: CASSLETAHTGELFF
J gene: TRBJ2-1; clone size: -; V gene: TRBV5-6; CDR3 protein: CASSSNSGTSGEQFF
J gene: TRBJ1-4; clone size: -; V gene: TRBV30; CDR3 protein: CAWSGGGEKLFF
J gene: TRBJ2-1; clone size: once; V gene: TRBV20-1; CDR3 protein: CSASPLGQTPQYNEQFF
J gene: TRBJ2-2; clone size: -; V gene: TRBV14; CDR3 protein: CASSLLAGEVELFF
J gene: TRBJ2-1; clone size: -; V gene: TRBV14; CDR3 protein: CASSPFRFEGIYNEQFF
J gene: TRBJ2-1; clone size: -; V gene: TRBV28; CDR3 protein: CASSLWVTTAAYNEQFF
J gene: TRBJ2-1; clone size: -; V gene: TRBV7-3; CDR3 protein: CASSFLGRNEQFF
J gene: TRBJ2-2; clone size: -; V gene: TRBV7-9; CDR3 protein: CASSLWGGTNTGELFF
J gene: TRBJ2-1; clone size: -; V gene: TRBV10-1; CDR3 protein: CASSETSGSLVFF
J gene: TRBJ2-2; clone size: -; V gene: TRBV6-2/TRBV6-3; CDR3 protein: CASSYRGQGAGELFF
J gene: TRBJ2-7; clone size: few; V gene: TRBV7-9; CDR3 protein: CASSGQGGLAGVSYEQYF
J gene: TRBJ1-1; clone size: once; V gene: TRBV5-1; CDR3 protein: CASSLGQRGNTEAFF
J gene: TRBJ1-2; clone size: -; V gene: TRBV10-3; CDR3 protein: CAISEPFGLGGFYGYTF
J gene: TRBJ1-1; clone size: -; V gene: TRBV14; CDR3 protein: CASSQDRGLSTEAFF
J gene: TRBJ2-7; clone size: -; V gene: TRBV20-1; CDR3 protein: CSARAHYEQYF
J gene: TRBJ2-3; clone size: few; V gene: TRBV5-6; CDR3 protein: CASSGVSLAGDTQYF
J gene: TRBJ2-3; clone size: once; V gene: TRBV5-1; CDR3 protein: CASKVGDKASTDTQYF
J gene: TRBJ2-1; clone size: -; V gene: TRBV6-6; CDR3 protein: CASSYRLAEYNEQFF
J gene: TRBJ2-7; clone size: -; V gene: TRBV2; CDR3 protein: CASSETSASSYEQYF
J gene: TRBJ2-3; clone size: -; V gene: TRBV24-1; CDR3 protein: CATSHSGSTDTQYF
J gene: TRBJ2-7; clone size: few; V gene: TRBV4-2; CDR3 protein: CASSEGGPIYEQYF
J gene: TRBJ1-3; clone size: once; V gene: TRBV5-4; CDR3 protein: CASSGGLQGLSGNTIYF
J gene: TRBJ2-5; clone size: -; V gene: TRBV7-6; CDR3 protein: CASSLGAGGPGETQYF
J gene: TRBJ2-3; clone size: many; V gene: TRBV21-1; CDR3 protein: CASSKGLAGADTQYF
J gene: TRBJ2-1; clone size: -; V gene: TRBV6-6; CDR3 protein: CASGSLYQDRGSQAGGVNEQFF
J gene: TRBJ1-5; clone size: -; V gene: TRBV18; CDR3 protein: CASSPSSQPQHF
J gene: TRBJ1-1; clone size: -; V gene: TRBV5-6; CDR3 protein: CASSSRGLQNTEAFF
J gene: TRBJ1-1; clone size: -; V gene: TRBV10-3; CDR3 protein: CAIRGSRTEAFF
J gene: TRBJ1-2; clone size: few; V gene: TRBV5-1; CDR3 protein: CASSLVGTGADYGYTF
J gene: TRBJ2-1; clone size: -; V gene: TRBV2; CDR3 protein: CASSTRGLSSYNEQFF
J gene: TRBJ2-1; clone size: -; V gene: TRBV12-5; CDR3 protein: CASGLVLGQLNEQFF
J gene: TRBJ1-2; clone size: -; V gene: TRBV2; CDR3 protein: CASSGRDSYGYTF
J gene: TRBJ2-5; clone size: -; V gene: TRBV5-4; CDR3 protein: CATGLAGTQETQYF
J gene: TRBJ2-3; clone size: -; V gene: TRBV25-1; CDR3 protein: CASSEGLTDTQYF
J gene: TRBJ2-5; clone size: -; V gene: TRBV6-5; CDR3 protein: CASSFGEETQYF
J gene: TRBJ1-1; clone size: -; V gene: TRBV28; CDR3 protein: CASSLTGTTEAFF
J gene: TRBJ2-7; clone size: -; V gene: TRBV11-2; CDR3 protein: CASSPLRTGEQYF
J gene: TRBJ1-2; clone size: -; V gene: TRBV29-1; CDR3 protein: CSVVGGANYGYTF
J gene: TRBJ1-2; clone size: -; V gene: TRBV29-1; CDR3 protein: CSSQVATGSQGYTF